The 15 T cell receptor beta chains given below trace back to one sample, sequenced in a study of T-cell memory formation after mild COVID-19. MiXCR, applied by TCRdb to the 5' RACE reads, yields one record per CDR3 protein. The sample holds 300,000 to 400,000 distinct CDR3 sequences; 13% are singletons and the top ten take about 22%. The sequencing sample was made of PBMCs or a T cell subset sorted from them (not recorded which). Receptors were obtained from a man aged 18 to 30 who had mild COVID-19 (a few samples of this study predate the infection). Cell type and time point are not known.

This clonotype turned up a few times. This chain connects TRBV5-1 to TRBJ2-3; possible D gene TRBD2, 5 bases. From germline, CDR1 is SGHRS and CDR2 YFSETQ. The CDR3 is made up of 15 amino acids. The V and J ends lost 0 bases and 1 base respectively, with 9 bases between them. Written as DNA, the CDR3 is TGCGCCAGCAGCTTGGGGATCGGGGGCACAGATACGCAGTATTTT. Its protein is CASSLGIGGTDTQYF.

This clonotype was seen repeatedly, ten times or more. The chain has TRBV4-1 and TRBJ2-7, with D maybe TRBD1 (5 bases). This CDR3 is 13 amino acids long. Per germline, CDR1 MGHRA and CDR2 YSYEKL. V was shortened by 5 bases and J by 4 bases, with 12 bases between the two germline ends. In nucleotides, the CDR3 is TGCGCCAGCAGCAGGACACCTTCTTACGAGCAGTACTTC. It yields the protein CASSRTPSYEQYF.

This clonotype was detected many times. The chain is built from TRBV14 and TRBJ2-5; D may be TRBD1 (6 bases). Germline V gene lookup returns CDR1 SGHDN and CDR2 FVKESK. Trimming pared 1 base from V and 4 bases from J, leaving 13 bases between. The CDR3 totals 15 residues. CDR3 residues: CASSQVRPRGETQYF. CDR3 DNA: TGTGCCAGCAGCCAAGTGAGGCCCAGGGGAGAGACCCAGTACTTC.

The table lists this clonotype with a few counts. The chain combines TRBV5-1 with TRBJ2-7, with 9 nucleotides matching TRBD1. The CDR3 is 15 residues long. V was clipped by 4 bases and J by 1 base; unmatched bases: 6. Germline V gene sequence: CDR1 SGHRS, CDR2 YFSETQ. The CDR3 reads CASSVTGGSSYEQYF. The DNA for the CDR3 is TGCGCCAGCAGCGTTACAGGGGGCTCATCCTACGAGCAGTACTTC.

This chain joins TRBV6-5 and TRBJ2-3; D gene unclear. This CDR3 is built from 12 residues. Germline V lookup: CDR1 MNHEY, CDR2 SVGAGI. The germline V and J ends were trimmed by 5 bases and 4 bases, with 7 bases remaining between them. CDR3 nucleotides: TGTGCCAGCAGTCCTAGGCCAGATACGCAGTATTTT. It is translated as CASSPRPDTQYF.

V is TRBV29-1 and J is TRBJ2-2; 7 bases map to TRBD2. CDR1 and CDR2 (germline): SQVTM, ANQGSEA. CDR3 length equals 13 residues. The J segment lost 5 bases and the V segment lost 1 base, leaving 1 base of the junction unmatched. The CDR3 protein is CSVEGGGTGELFF. DNA for the CDR3: TGCAGCGTTGAAGGGGGAGGGACCGGGGAGCTGTTTTTT.

This clonotype was picked up many times. The chain employs TRBV20-1 and TRBJ2-3; D remains unclear. CDR1 is DFQATT, CDR2 SNEGSKA, per germline (reference sequence). The length of the CDR3 is 12 residues. The V end lost 6 bases, the J end lost 2 bases, and 9 bases lay between the germline ends. The CDR3 nucleotides are TGCAGTGCAGAGCAGGTCACAGATACGCAGTATTTT. It specifies CSAEQVTDTQYF.

This clonotype was counted a few times. The chain uses TRBV5-4 and TRBJ2-2; 10 bases fit TRBD1. Germline CDR1 reads SGHNT; CDR2 reads YYREEE (reference sequence). V lost 4 bases to trimming and J lost 2 bases; unmatched junction nucleotides: 5. This CDR3 comprises 16 residues. DNA for the CDR3: TGTGCCAGCAGCCCATGGACAGGGGGTAACACCGGGGAGCTGTTTTTT. Protein: CASSPWTGGNTGELFF.

The V and J genes are TRBV7-6 and TRBJ2-3; D is uncertain. V lost 1 base to trimming and J lost 1 base, with 12 bases between them. CDR3 size: 16 residues. Germline assignment: CDR1 SGHVS and CDR2 FNYEAQ. The CDR3 sequence: CASSLDEDQGTDTQYF. The CDR3 DNA is TGTGCCAGCAGCTTAGACGAGGACCAAGGCACAGATACGCAGTATTTT.

This CDR3 is CASSQWTASGQPQHF. DNA of the CDR3: TGCGCCAGCAGTCAGTGGACAGCCTCGGGTCAGCCCCAGCATTTT. The rearrangement links TRBV23-1 to TRBJ1-5; D might be TRBD1 (6 bases). TRBV23-1 carries the ORF label, with uncertain function. CDR3 length equals 15 residues. V was cut by 3 bases and J by 6 bases, with 15 bases left in between.

This clonotype was counted a few times. This chain connects TRBV3-1 to TRBJ1-5; 7 bases line up with TRBD1. V dropped 3 bases and J dropped 6; count of bases not matched to a gene: 2. Germline V lookup: CDR1 LGHDT, CDR2 YNNKEL (reference sequence). The CDR3 is 13 amino acids. CDR3 DNA: TGTGCCAGCAGCCACGACAGGGCTCAGCCCCAGCATTTT. Translating it yields CASSHDRAQPQHF.

This clonotype was counted only a few times. The V gene is TRBV5-6, the J gene TRBJ2-7; D uncertain. Per germline, CDR1 SGHDT and CDR2 YYEEEE. Trimming pared 0 bases from V and 6 bases from J, leaving 13 bases between. The CDR3 has 14 amino acids. The DNA for the CDR3 is TGTGCCAGCAGCTTGGTCGGCCGCCGTTTCGAGCAGTACGTC. As protein: CASSLVGRRFEQYV.

The rearrangement joins TRBV20-1 to TRBJ1-1; no reliable D call. Germline CDR1 and CDR2: DFQATT and SNEGSKA (reference sequence). The V end lost 3 bases, the J end lost 1 base, and 12 bases lay between the germline ends. The CDR3 extends over 14 amino acids. CDR3 loop: CSASQILKNTEAFF. The DNA for the CDR3 is TGCAGTGCTAGTCAGATACTTAAGAACACTGAAGCTTTCTTT.

This clonotype was detected only a few times. The V and J genes are TRBV4-1 and TRBJ2-6, with D perhaps TRBD2 (5 bases). V was pared by 6 bases and J by 1 base, with 25 bases between. Germline lookup yields CDR1 MGHRA and CDR2 YSYEKL. The CDR3 spans 20 residues. CDR3 residues: CASRALSGKTKGSGANVLTF. The DNA of the CDR3 is TGCGCCAGCAGAGCCCTATCCGGGAAAACCAAAGGATCTGGGGCCAACGTCCTGACTTTC.

The sample holds a few counts of this clonotype. The chain uses TRBV7-8 and TRBJ2-5; 12 bases fit TRBD2. The CDR3 totals 16 residues. Per the germline V gene, CDR1 is SGHVS and CDR2 is FQNEAQ. The junction had 3 bases not matched to a gene; V was cut back by 1 base and J by 3 bases. The CDR3 nucleotides are TGTGCCAGCAGCTTAGTTCCTAGCGGGGGGGAAGAGACCCAGTACTTC. Translating gives CASSLVPSGGEETQYF. The complete variable domain, with remaining parts taken from reference TRBV7-8 and TRBJ2-5, reads GAGVSQSPRYKVAKRGQDVALRCDPISGHVSLFWYQQALGQGPEFLTYFQNEAQLDKSGLPSDRFFAERPEGSVSTLKIQRTQQEDSAVYLCASSLVPSGGEETQYFGPGTRLLVL.